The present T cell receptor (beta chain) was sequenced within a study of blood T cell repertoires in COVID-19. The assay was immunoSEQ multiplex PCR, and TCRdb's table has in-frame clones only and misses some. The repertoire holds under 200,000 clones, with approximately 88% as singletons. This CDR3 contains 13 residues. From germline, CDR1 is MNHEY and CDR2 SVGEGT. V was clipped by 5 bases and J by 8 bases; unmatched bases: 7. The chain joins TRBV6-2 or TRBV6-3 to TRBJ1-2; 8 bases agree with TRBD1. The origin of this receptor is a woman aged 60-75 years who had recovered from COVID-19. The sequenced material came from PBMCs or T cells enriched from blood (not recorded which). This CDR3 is CASSPRTGYGYTF. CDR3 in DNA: TGTGCCAGCAGTCCACGGACAGGGTACGGCTACACCTTC.